This T cell receptor (beta chain) emerged from a study of T cell responses to AZD1222 COVID-19 vaccine. The data were produced by immunoSEQ multiplex PCR, yet TCRdb's version contains in-frame clones alone and is incomplete. The sample gives nearly 90,000 clones, approximately 89% of which show up once; about 6.1% is in the top ten. V dropped 1 base and J dropped 4 bases, with 12 bases sitting between them. Germline loops: CDR1 SGHRS, CDR2 YFSETQ. The CDR3 spans 15 residues. Turning to this clone: The antigen remains unidentified.

Study-level findings and limits: Sampling that yielded the repertoires occurred only after the peak T cell response. Spike as a whole was targeted by vaccine-associated CD4 TCRs, dominant at 160-218 and 743-854. Only 5 or 6 individuals given AZD1222 were seropositive at baseline.

This sequence was found in an adult who received the AZD1222 COVID-19 vaccine. The V call is TRBV5-1, the J call TRBJ2-1; no clear D. The sequenced sample was peripheral blood, obtained 28 days after the second AZD1222 dose. The CDR3: CASSLWPQDYNEQFF. CDR3 bases: TGCGCCAGCAGCTTGTGGCCCCAGGATTACAATGAGCAGTTCTTC.